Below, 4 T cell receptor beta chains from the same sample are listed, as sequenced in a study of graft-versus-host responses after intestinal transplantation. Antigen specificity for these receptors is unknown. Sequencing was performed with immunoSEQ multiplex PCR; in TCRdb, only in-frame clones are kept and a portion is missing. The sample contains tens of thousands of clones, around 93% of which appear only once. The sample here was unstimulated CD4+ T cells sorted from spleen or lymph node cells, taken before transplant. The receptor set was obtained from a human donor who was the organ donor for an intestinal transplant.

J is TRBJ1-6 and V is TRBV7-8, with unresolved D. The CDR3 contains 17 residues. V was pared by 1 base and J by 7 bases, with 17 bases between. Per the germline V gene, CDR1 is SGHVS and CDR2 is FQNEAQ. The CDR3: CASSLVFSPGYNSPLHF. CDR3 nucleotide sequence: TGTGCCAGCAGCTTAGTGTTCTCGCCGGGGTACAATTCACCCCTCCACTTT.

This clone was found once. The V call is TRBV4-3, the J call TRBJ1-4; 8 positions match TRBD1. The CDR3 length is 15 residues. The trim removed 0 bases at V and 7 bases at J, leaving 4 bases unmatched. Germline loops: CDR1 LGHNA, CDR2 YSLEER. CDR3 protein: CASSQDRTGSEKLFF. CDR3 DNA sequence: TGCGCCAGCAGCCAAGATCGGACAGGGAGTGAAAAACTGTTTTTT.

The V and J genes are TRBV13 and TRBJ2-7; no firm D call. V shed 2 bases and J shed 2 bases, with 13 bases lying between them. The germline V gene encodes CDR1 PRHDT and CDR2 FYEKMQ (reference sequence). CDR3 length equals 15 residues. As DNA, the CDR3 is TGTGCCAGCAGCTTAATGGACGCCCGTACCTACGAGCAGTACTTC. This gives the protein CASSLMDARTYEQYF.

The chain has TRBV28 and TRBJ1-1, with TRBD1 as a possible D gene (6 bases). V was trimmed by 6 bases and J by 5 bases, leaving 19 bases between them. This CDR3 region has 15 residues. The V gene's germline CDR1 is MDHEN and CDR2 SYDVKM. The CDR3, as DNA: TGTGCCAGCAGACAAGGGGGGGGAGCGGGGACTGAAGCTTTCTTT. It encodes CASRQGGGAGTEAFF.